This TCR beta chain was found in a study of blood T cell repertoires in COVID-19. Study-level background: The cDNA or gDNA used as material had been derived from T cells, B-cell-depleted T cells, or PBMCs.

Only in-frame clones appear in the TCRdb table, and some are missing; sequencing was by immunoSEQ multiplex PCR. There are about 240,000 clones in the sample; about four fifths occur only once, and 1.9% lies in the top ten. The CDR3 has 18 residues. Germline loops: CDR1 SGHAT, CDR2 FQNNGV. The V gene end was trimmed by 7 bases and the J gene end by 4 bases; junction bases not matched to a gene: 18. This clone was seen just once. The genes are TRBV11-2 and TRBJ1-1; 10 nucleotides line up with TRBD1. Sequencing was done on a sample of peripheral blood. The receptor's source is a man younger than 40 who had recovered from COVID-19. The CDR3 region is CASTLRFVGTGAGTEAFF. For the CDR3, the DNA is TGTGCCAGCACCCTCAGATTCGTAGGGACAGGGGCGGGCACTGAAGCTTTCTTT.